The present T cell receptor beta chain was sequenced within a study of T-cell memory formation after mild COVID-19. This clonotype has more than one count but fewer than ten. Germline V lookup: CDR1 KGHDR, CDR2 SFDVKD. The V end lost 12 bases, the J end lost 0 bases, and 11 bases lay between the germline ends. CDR3 length: 13 residues. TCRdb independently ran MiXCR on the 5' RACE reads; one entry per CDR3 protein. The table has over 450,000 distinct CDR3 sequences, 20% seen once. The receptor comes from an adult woman who had mild COVID-19 (a few samples of this study predate the infection). Cell type and time point are not known. The chain employs TRBV24-1 and TRBJ1-5; no definite D call. Sequencing was carried out using PBMCs or a T cell subset sorted from them (not recorded which). In DNA, the CDR3 is TGTGCCCACCACCCGGTTAGCAATCAGCCCCAGCATTTT. Translating gives CAHHPVSNQPQHF.